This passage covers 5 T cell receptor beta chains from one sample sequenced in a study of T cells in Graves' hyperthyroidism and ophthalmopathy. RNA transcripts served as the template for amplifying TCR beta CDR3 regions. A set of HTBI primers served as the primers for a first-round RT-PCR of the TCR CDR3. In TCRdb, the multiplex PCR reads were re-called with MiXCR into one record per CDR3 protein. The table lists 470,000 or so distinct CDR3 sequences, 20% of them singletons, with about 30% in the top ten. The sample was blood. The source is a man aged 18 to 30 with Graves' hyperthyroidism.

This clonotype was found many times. CDR3 sequence reads: CAWSVSSVVDGYTF. CDR3 coding DNA: TGTGCCTGGAGTGTATCTTCGGTTGTTGATGGCTACACCTTC. V is TRBV30 and J is TRBJ1-2; no clear D gene. Germline lookup yields CDR1 GTSNPN and CDR2 SVGIG (reference sequence). Trimming removed 0 bases at V and 6 bases at J, with 14 bases between. The CDR3 has 14 amino acids. Full variable domain (rest looked up from reference TRBV30 and TRBJ1-2): SQTIHQWPATLVQPVGSPLSLECTVEGTSNPNLYWYRQAAGRGLQLLFYSVGIGQISSEVPQNLSASRPQDRQFILSSKKLLLSDSGFYLCAWSVSSVVDGYTFGSGTRLTVV.

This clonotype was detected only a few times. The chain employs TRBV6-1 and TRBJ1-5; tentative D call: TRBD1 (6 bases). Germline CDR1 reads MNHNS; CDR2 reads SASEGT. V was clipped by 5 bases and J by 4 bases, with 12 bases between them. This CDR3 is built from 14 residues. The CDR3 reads CASSQGQLNQPQHF. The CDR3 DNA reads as TGTGCCAGCAGTCAAGGACAGCTGAATCAGCCCCAGCATTTT.

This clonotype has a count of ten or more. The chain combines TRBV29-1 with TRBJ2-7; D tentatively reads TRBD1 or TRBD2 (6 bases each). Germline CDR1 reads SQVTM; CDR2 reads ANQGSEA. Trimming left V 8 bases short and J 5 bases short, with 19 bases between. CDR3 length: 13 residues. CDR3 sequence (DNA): TGCAGCACAGAGTGGGGGGCCCCCAACGAGCAGTACTTC. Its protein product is CSTEWGAPNEQYF.

The CDR3 region is CSASQGAKETQYF. The CDR3 nucleotides read TGCAGTGCTAGTCAGGGGGCAAAAGAGACCCAGTACTTC. The chain links TRBV20-1 to TRBJ2-5; the match to TRBD1 covers 8 bases. Germline CDR1 is DFQATT and CDR2 is SNEGSKA (reference sequence). The CDR3 loop spans 13 amino acids. V dropped 3 bases and J dropped 3; count of bases not matched to a gene: 3.

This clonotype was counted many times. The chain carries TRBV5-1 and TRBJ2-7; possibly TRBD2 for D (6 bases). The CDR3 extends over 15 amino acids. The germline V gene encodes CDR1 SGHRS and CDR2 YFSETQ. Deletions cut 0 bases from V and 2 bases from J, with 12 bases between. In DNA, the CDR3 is TGCGCCAGCAGCTTGGTACGCGGGGTTGCCTACGAGCAGTACTTC. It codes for CASSLVRGVAYEQYF.